This T cell receptor beta chain was documented in a study of cytomegalovirus exposure and HLA in healthy donors. This clone came up a few times. The antigen remains unidentified. Amplification used 60 Vbeta primers and 13 Jbeta primers. Only in-frame clones appear in the TCRdb table, and some are missing; sequencing was by immunoSEQ multiplex PCR. Of under 70,000 clones listed, 70% to 80% were seen once; the top ten hold approximately 19%. Whole-study findings and limits: An analysis was carried out at a later point. It showed that HLA-associated TCR beta chains were more clonally expanded than equally common non-associated chains.

The sample taken for sequencing was PBMCs. The clonotype was recovered from a woman aged 60 to 75 in good health and CMV-seropositive.

CDR3 amino acids: CASSSVAGGRETQYF. The CDR3 DNA is TGTGCCAGCAGCTCTGTAGCGGGGGGGCGAGAGACCCAGTACTTC. This chain connects TRBV5-6 to TRBJ2-5; 11 bases match TRBD2. The V gene's germline CDR1 is SGHDT and CDR2 YYEEEE. V dropped 3 bases and J dropped 4; count of bases not matched to a gene: 5. The CDR3 has 15 amino acids.